This paragraph reports one T cell receptor (beta chain). This specimen belongs to a study of CD8 T cells in Susac syndrome. Each multiple sclerosis control was a treatment-naive patient with relapsing-remitting disease that was either stable or active. The ends were cut back, 10 bases at V and 5 bases at J, with 20 bases in the middle. The CDR3 extends over 15 amino acids. Germline loops: CDR1 SEHNR, CDR2 FQNEAQ (reference sequence). It was with random hexamers that roughly 0.45 to 1 ug RNA was reverse transcribed. The amplification used immunoSEQ multiplex PCR on TCR beta CDR3; it spanned 54 Vbeta and 13 Jbeta. Each CDR3 protein is one row after TCRdb ran MiXCR on the immunoSEQ multiplex PCR reads. Of more than 65,000 distinct CDR3 sequences listed, 90% to 95% are singletons.

The gene calls are TRBV7-9 and TRBJ2-2, with D tentatively TRBD1 or TRBD2 (5 bases each). The sequenced sample consisted of CD8+ T cells from PBMCs. This clonotype was sampled from a human donor with multiple sclerosis. The CDR3 is CATDGTQFSTGELFF. The CDR3 bases are TGTGCCACGGACGGGACGCAGTTTTCGACCGGGGAGCTGTTTTTT.